The 10 T cell receptor beta chains presented below share a single source sample, sequenced in a study of T cell responses to AZD1222 COVID-19 vaccine. Using immunoSEQ multiplex PCR, the repertoire was profiled, and TCRdb retains in-frame clones only, with some absent. The profile shows approximately 190,000 clones, 92% of them singletons. Material: peripheral blood, obtained on day 0 of AZD1222 vaccination. The origin of the receptors is an adult in good health.

The gene calls are TRBV19 and TRBJ1-3; TRBD1 matches 8 bases. The CDR3 runs to 15 residues. V lost 0 bases, J lost 6 bases, and 4 bases stayed unmatched. CDR1 and CDR2 from the germline V gene are LNHDA and SQIVND (reference sequence). The CDR3 loop is CASSIDPGGENTIYF. As DNA, the CDR3 is TGTGCCAGTAGTATAGACCCAGGGGGCGAAAACACCATATATTTT.

The chain combines TRBV27 with TRBJ2-7; 11 bases agree with TRBD2. Losses at the gene ends were 8 bases for V and 0 bases for J; bases not matched to a gene: 15. CDR3 length: 18 residues. Germline assignment: CDR1 MNHEY and CDR2 SMNVEV (reference sequence). The CDR3 DNA follows: TGTGCCAGCTATTTTCGGGGACCCGGGACTAGCGGCTCCTACGAGCAGTACTTC. Amino acid sequence: CASYFRGPGTSGSYEQYF.

J is TRBJ2-5 and V is TRBV7-3; the D gene could be TRBD1 or TRBD2 (6 bases each). Germline values: CDR1 SGHTA, CDR2 FQGTGA. With 4 bases removed from V and 5 bases from J, the gap between germline ends came to 17 bases. CDR3 length equals 15 residues. CDR3 in DNA: TGTGCCAGCAGCTCAGCCGGAGGGGGTGGGGAGACCCAGTACTTC. Translation: CASSSAGGGGETQYF.

The chain is built from TRBV9 and TRBJ1-6, with 7 bases aligning to TRBD1. The trim removed 0 bases at V and 4 bases at J, leaving 1 base unmatched. This CDR3 is built from 15 residues. Germline CDR1 SGDLS, CDR2 YYNGEE. The CDR3 is CASSVGTGYNSPLHF. CDR3 in DNA: TGTGCCAGCAGCGTAGGGACAGGATATAATTCACCCCTCCACTTT.

The genes are TRBV9 and TRBJ2-3; 7 positions agree with TRBD1. The CDR3 totals 15 residues. Germline CDR1 and CDR2: SGDLS and YYNGEE. The trim removed 2 bases at V and 4 bases at J, leaving 7 bases unmatched. The CDR3 sequence: CASSVADRAADTQYF. The CDR3 coding sequence is TGTGCCAGCAGCGTCGCCGACAGGGCCGCAGATACGCAGTATTTT. The entire variable domain, with the rest obtained from reference TRBV9 and TRBJ2-3, is as follows: DSGVTQTPKHLITATGQRVTLRCSPRSGDLSVYWYQQSLDQGLQFLIQYYNGEERAKGNILERFSAQQFPDLHSELNLSSLELGDSALYFCASSVADRAADTQYFGPGTRLTVL.

The chain links TRBV6-6 to TRBJ1-1; D might be TRBD1 (5 bases). Germline lookup yields CDR1 MNHNY and CDR2 SVGAGI (reference sequence). Trimming removed 7 bases from V and 5 bases from J, with 20 bases in between. The CDR3 runs 15 residues. CDR3 sequence: CASTQGRARGTEAFF. In DNA, the CDR3 is TGTGCCAGCACCCAAGGCAGGGCGCGAGGAACTGAAGCTTTCTTT.

The chain employs TRBV5-1 and TRBJ2-7; possible D gene TRBD1, 6 bases. Germline CDR1 SGHRS, CDR2 YFSETQ. The CDR3 consists of 13 residues. V was pared by 3 bases and J by 2 bases, with 9 bases between. The CDR3 here is CASSSGQTYEQYF. The CDR3 DNA reads as TGCGCCAGCAGCTCCGGACAGACCTACGAGCAGTACTTC.

The genes are TRBV28 and TRBJ1-6, with 8 bases that match TRBD1. This CDR3 has 15 residues. The germline V gene has CDR1 MDHEN and CDR2 SYDVKM. V was clipped by 4 bases and J by 6 bases; unmatched bases: 5. CDR3 bases: TGTGCCAGCAGTTACCTGGACAGGGTTAATTCACCCCTCCACTTT. Its translation: CASSYLDRVNSPLHF.

The chain uses TRBV18 and TRBJ1-1; D might be TRBD1 (6 bases). CDR1 KGHSH and CDR2 LQKENI come from the germline V gene. V gave up 6 bases and J gave up 8 bases, with 19 bases separating them. This CDR3 has 14 residues. CDR3 DNA sequence: TGTGCCAGCTCCCCTCGAGACAGGCCTGAGGAAGCTTTCTTT. Translation: CASSPRDRPEEAFF.

V and J are TRBV9 and TRBJ1-5; maybe TRBD1 (5 bases). The germline V and J ends were trimmed by 0 bases and 3 bases, with 10 bases remaining between them. The CDR3 runs 15 residues. Germline CDR1 and CDR2: SGDLS and YYNGEE. The CDR3 region is CASSVGQGINQPQHF. The CDR3 DNA reads as TGTGCCAGCAGCGTAGGCCAGGGCATCAATCAGCCCCAGCATTTT.